A few counts support the clone carrying this TCR beta chain. Sequencing was performed with immunoSEQ multiplex PCR; in TCRdb, only in-frame clones are kept and a portion is missing. The sample contains approximately 270,000 clones, roughly nine tenths of which appear only once. The germline V gene encodes CDR1 SNHLY and CDR2 FYNNEI. The V end lost 6 bases, the J end lost 4 bases, and 10 bases lay between the germline ends. CDR3 size: 12 residues. These data belong to a study of blood T cell repertoires in COVID-19. Study overall: Whether acute or convalescent, the COVID-19 samples came from the United States, Italy and Spain. PBMCs, B-cell-depleted T cells, or T cells were the source of the cDNA or gDNA that made up the material.

Sequencing was carried out using peripheral blood. The rearrangement uses TRBV2 and TRBJ2-7, with D possibly matching TRBD1 (5 bases). The sequence was obtained from a middle-aged man with active or convalescent COVID-19. CDR3 nucleotides: TGTGCCAGCAGGACAGATGTTTACGAGCAGTACTTC. Translation: CASRTDVYEQYF.